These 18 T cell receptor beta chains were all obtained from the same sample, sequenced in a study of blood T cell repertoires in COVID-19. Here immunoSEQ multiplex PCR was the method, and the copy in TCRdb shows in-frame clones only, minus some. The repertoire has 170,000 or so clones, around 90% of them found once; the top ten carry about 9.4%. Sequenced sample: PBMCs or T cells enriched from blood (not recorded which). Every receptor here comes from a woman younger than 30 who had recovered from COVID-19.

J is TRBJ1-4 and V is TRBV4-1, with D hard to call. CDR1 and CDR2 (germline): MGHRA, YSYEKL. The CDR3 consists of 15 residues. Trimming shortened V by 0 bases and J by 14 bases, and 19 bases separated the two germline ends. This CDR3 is CASSQDPLAKARLFF. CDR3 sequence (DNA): TGCGCCAGCAGCCAAGATCCTCTAGCCAAAGCGAGGCTGTTTTTT.

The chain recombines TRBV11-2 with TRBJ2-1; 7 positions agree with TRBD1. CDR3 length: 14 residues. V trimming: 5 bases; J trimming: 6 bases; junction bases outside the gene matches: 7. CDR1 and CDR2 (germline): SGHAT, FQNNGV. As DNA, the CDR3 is TGTGCCAGCAGCGAGGGGGCGAATAGCAATGAGCAGTTCTTC. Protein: CASSEGANSNEQFF. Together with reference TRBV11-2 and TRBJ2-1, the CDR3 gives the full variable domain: EAGVAQSPRYKIIEKRQSVAFWCNPISGHATLYWYQQILGQGPKLLIQFQNNGVVDDSQLPKDRFSAERLKGVDSTLKIQPAKLEDSAVYLCASSEGANSNEQFFGPGTRLTVL.

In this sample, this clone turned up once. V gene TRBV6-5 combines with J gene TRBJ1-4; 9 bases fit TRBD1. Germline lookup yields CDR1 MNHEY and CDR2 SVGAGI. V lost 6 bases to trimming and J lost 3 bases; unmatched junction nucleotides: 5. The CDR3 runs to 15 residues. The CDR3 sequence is CASRRDRAANEKLFF. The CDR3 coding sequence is TGTGCCAGCAGGCGGGACAGGGCGGCTAATGAAAAACTGTTTTTT.

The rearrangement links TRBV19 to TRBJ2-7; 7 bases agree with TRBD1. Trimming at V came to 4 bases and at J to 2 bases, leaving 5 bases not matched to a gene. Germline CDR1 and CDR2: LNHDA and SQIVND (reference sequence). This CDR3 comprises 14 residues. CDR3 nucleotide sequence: TGTGCCAGTAGTACTACAGGGGTAACCTACGAGCAGTACTTC. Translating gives CASSTTGVTYEQYF.

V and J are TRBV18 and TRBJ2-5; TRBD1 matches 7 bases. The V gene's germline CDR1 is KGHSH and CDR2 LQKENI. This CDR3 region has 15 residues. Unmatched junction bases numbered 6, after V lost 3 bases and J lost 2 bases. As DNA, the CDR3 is TGTGCCAGCTCACCCACAGGGGCCGTACAAGAGACCCAGTACTTC. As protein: CASSPTGAVQETQYF.

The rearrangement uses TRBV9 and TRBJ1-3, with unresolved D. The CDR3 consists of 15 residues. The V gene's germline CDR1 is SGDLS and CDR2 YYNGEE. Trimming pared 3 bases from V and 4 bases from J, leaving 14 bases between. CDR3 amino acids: CASSAEVISGNTIYF. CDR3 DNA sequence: TGTGCCAGCAGCGCGGAGGTCATCTCGGGAAACACCATATATTTT.

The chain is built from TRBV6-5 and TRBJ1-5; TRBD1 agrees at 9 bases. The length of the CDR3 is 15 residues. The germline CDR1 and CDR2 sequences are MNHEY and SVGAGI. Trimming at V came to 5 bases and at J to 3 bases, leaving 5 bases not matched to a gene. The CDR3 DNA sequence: TGTGCCAGCAGTAGCCGGACAGGGGTCAATCAGCCCCAGCATTTT. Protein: CASSSRTGVNQPQHF.

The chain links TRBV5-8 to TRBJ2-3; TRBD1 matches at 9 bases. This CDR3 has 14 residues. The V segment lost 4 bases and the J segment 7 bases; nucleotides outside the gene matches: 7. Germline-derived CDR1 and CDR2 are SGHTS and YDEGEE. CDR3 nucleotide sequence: TGTGCCAGCAGCGCGGGGACAGGGACGTATACGCAGTATTTT. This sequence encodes CASSAGTGTYTQYF. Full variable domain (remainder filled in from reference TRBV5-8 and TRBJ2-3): EAGVTQSPTHLIKTRGQQATLRCSPISGHTSVYWYQQALGLGLQFLLWYDEGEERNRGNFPPRFSGRQFPNYSSELNVNALELEDSALYLCASSAGTGTYTQYFGPGTRLTVL.

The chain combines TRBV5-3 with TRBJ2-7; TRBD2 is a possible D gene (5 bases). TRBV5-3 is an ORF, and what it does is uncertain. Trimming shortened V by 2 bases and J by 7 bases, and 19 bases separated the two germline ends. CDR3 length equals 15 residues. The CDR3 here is CARSFQLVRFREQYF. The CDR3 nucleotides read TGTGCCAGAAGCTTCCAACTAGTAAGGTTTCGGGAGCAGTACTTC.

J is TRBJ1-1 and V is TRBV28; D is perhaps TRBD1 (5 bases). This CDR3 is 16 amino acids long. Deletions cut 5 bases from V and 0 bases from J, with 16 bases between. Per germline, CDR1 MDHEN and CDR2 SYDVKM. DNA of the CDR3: TGTGCCAGCAGTCCCACCAGTGCAGGGATGAACACTGAAGCTTTCTTT. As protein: CASSPTSAGMNTEAFF.

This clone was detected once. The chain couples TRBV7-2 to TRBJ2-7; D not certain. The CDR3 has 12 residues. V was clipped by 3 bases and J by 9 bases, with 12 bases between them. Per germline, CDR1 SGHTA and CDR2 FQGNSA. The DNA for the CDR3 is TGTGCCAGCAGCTTGTTTCTCGGTGTGCAGTACTTC. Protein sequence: CASSLFLGVQYF.

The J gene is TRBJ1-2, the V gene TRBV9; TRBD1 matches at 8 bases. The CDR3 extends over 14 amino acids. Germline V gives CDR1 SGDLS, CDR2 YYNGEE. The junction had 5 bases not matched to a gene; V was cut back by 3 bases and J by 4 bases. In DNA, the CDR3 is TGTGCCAGCAGCGAGAGTGGACAGGGCTATGGCTACACCTTC. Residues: CASSESGQGYGYTF.

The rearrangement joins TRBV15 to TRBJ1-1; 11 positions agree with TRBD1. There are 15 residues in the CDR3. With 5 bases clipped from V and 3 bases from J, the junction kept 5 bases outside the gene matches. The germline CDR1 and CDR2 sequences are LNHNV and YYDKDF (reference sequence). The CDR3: CATSADRGRDTEAFF. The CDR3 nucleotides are TGTGCCACCAGCGCGGACAGGGGGCGCGACACTGAAGCTTTCTTT.

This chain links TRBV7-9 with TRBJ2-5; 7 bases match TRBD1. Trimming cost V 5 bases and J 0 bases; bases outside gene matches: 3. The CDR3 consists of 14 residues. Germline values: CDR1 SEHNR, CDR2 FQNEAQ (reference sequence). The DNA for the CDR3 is TGTGCCAGCAGCAATACAGGGGACCAAGAGACCCAGTACTTC. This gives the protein CASSNTGDQETQYF.

CDR3 bases: TGCGCCAGTAGGGAATTGGACAGGGAAGAGACCCAGTACTTC. Protein product: CASRELDREETQYF. The J gene is TRBJ2-5, the V gene TRBV10-2; 8 bases are a match to TRBD1. Trimming removed 9 bases from V and 3 bases from J; junction bases left unmatched: 9. CDR3 length: 14 residues. CDR1 is WSHSY, CDR2 SAAADI, per germline.

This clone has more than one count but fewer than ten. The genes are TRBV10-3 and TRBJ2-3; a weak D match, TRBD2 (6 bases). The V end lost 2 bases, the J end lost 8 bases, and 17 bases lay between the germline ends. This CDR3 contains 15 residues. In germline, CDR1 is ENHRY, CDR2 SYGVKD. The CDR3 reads CAISEREPPGGTQYF. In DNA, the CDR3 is TGTGCCATCAGTGAGAGGGAGCCCCCCGGGGGTACGCAGTATTTT.

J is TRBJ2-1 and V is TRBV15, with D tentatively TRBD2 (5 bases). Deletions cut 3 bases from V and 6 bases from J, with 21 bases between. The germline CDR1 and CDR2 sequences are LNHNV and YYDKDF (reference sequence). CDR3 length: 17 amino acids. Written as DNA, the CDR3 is TGTGCCACCAGCAGCGATTCGCGGGTCTCGACGGGCAATGAGCAGTTCTTC. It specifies CATSSDSRVSTGNEQFF.

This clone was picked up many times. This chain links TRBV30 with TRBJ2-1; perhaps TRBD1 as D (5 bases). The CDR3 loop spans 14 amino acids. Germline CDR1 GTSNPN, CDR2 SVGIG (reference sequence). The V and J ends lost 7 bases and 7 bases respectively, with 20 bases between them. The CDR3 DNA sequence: TGTGCCTATTCTCAGGTTCAGGGTAGTAATGAGCAGTTCTTC. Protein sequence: CAYSQVQGSNEQFF.